This T cell receptor beta chain was obtained from a study of blood T cell repertoires in COVID-19. Study-wide context: Collection of acute and convalescent COVID-19 samples took place in the United States, Italy and Spain. The cDNA or gDNA used as material had been derived from T cells, B-cell-depleted T cells, or PBMCs.

Per the authors' pipeline: The assay estimated nucleated cells by amplifying reference gene primers. TCRdb's copy holds only in-frame clones and misses some; the assay was immunoSEQ multiplex PCR. V, J and clone size were drawn from that table, and D and trimming were deduced from the DNA. The sample carries around 91,000 clones, 79% recorded once. The length of the CDR3 is 13 residues. Germline V gene data show CDR1 as MDHEN and CDR2 as SYDVKM. The J segment lost 9 bases and the V segment lost 6 bases, leaving 4 bases of the junction unmatched. Input material: peripheral blood. J is TRBJ1-6 and V is TRBV28; 8 bases align to TRBD1. This clonotype was obtained from a woman of 80 years or more with active or convalescent COVID-19. The DNA for the CDR3 is TGTGCCAGCAGATTTGACAGGGGTTCACCCCTCCACTTT. It yields the protein CASRFDRGSPLHF.